These 25 T cell receptor beta chains share one sample of origin, sequenced in a study of blood T cell repertoires in COVID-19. Sequencing used immunoSEQ multiplex PCR; TCRdb keeps in-frame clones, though not all of them. The table has just under 90,000 clones, 60% to 80% seen once. The sample taken for sequencing was peripheral blood. The receptors come from an elderly woman with acute or convalescent COVID-19.

The chain recombines TRBV19 with TRBJ2-7, with 7 bases identical to TRBD1. After removal of 6 bases from V and 6 bases from J, the junction contained 11 bases not matched to a gene. Germline values: CDR1 LNHDA, CDR2 SQIVND (reference sequence). The CDR3 is 14 residues long. The CDR3 nucleotides read TGTGCCAGTAGGAGAACGAGGGGGCTCGGCGAGCAGTACTTC. Translating it yields CASRRTRGLGEQYF. Complete variable domain (other parts from reference TRBV19 and TRBJ2-7): DGGITQSPKYLFRKEGQNVTLSCEQNLNHDAMYWYRQDPGQGLRLIYYSQIVNDFQKGDIAEGYSVSREKKESFPLTVTSAQKNPTAFYLCASRRTRGLGEQYFGPGTRLTVT.

The V and J genes are TRBV4-3 and TRBJ1-6; D gene uncertain. The germline gives CDR1 LGHNA, CDR2 YSLEER. The CDR3 runs to 14 residues. V was trimmed by 0 bases and J by 12 bases, leaving 12 bases between them. The DNA of the CDR3 is TGCGCCAGCAGCCAAGATCGAACGGCGGAACCCCTCCACTTT. This encodes CASSQDRTAEPLHF.

In its sample, this clone was seen a few times. The chain couples TRBV3-1 (or the pseudogene TRBV3-2) to TRBJ2-5, with TRBD2 identical over 14 bases. CDR1 LGHDT and CDR2 YNNKEL come from the germline V gene (reference sequence). There are 17 residues in the CDR3. J was trimmed by 5 bases and V by 1 base; bases with no gene match: 6. CDR3 nucleotide sequence: TGTGCCAGCAGCCAAGGTGGACTAGCGGGGGGTTTGGAGACCCAGTACTTC. Its translation: CASSQGGLAGGLETQYF.

The CDR3 DNA follows: TGTGCCAGCAGTTTAGTGGGGGGCACTGAAGCTTTCTTT. Translated, it gives CASSLVGGTEAFF. The chain links TRBV12-3 or TRBV12-4 to TRBJ1-1; tentatively, D is TRBD1 (5 bases). V lost 1 base to trimming and J lost 4 bases, with 7 bases between them. The CDR3 loop spans 13 amino acids.

In this sample, this clone turned up a few times. The rearrangement joins TRBV5-5 to TRBJ2-7; D remains unclear. Germline lookup yields CDR1 SGHKS and CDR2 YYEKEE (reference sequence). This CDR3 comprises 14 residues. V shed 1 base and J shed 2 bases, with 10 bases lying between them. The CDR3 is CASSLSQAPYEQYF. CDR3 DNA sequence: TGTGCCAGCAGCTTGAGTCAGGCACCCTACGAGCAGTACTTC. Full variable domain (remainder filled in from reference TRBV5-5 and TRBJ2-7): DAGVTQSPTHLIKTRGQQVTLRCSPISGHKSVSWYQQVLGQGPQFIFQYYEKEERGRGNFPDRFSARQFPNYSSELNVNALLLGDSALYLCASSLSQAPYEQYFGPGTRLTVT.

The V call is TRBV30, the J call TRBJ2-7; 9 nucleotides match TRBD1. Germline lookup yields CDR1 GTSNPN and CDR2 SVGIG (reference sequence). The V segment lost 5 bases and the J segment 6 bases; nucleotides outside the gene matches: 17. The CDR3 is made up of 16 amino acids. The CDR3 bases are TGTGCCTGGGCCTCCGCGTACTCGGGACAGGGCAGCGAGCAGTACTTC. Residues: CAWASAYSGQGSEQYF.

This chain uses TRBV12-3 or TRBV12-4 with TRBJ1-3, with a possible D match to TRBD1 (6 bases). This CDR3 comprises 13 residues. V was shortened by 5 bases and J by 12 bases, with 17 bases between the two germline ends. The CDR3 nucleotides are TGTGCCAGCAGTACACAGGGCCGGGTCGGCATATATTTT. Protein product: CASSTQGRVGIYF.

This clone has more than one count but fewer than ten. This chain connects TRBV12-3 or TRBV12-4 to TRBJ2-1; D is perhaps TRBD2 (6 bases). CDR3 length equals 12 residues. The germline V and J ends were trimmed by 2 bases and 9 bases, with 8 bases remaining between them. DNA for the CDR3: TGTGCCAGCAGTTTACGGGGGAGTGAGCAGTTCTTC. Translated: CASSLRGSEQFF.

This sequence joins TRBV24-1 and TRBJ2-2, with 10 bases that match TRBD1. Trimming cost V 3 bases and J 4 bases; bases outside gene matches: 1. The V gene's germline CDR1 is KGHDR and CDR2 SFDVKD. The CDR3 loop spans 15 amino acids. The CDR3 protein is CATSDDRGLTGELFF. The DNA of the CDR3 is TGTGCCACCAGTGATGACAGGGGGCTCACCGGGGAGCTGTTTTTT.

The chain combines TRBV29-1 with TRBJ1-2; 7 bases are a match to TRBD1. The CDR3 sequence is 13 residues long. CDR1 is SQVTM and CDR2 is ANQGSEA in the germline V gene. V was clipped by 4 bases and J by 8 bases; unmatched bases: 10. The CDR3 nucleotides are TGCAGCGTTGCGCCAGGGGGTGTATTGGGCTACACCTTC. Translation: CSVAPGGVLGYTF.

This chain joins TRBV30 and TRBJ1-2, with a possible D match to TRBD1 (6 bases). V was shortened by 0 bases and J by 1 base, with 12 bases between the two germline ends. The CDR3 sequence is 15 residues long. Germline CDR1 reads GTSNPN; CDR2 reads SVGIG (reference sequence). CDR3 protein: CAWSVGQGYNYGYTF. Written as DNA, the CDR3 is TGTGCCTGGAGTGTAGGGCAGGGGTATAACTATGGCTACACCTTC.

The sample holds a few counts of this clone. The chain carries TRBV6-5 and TRBJ1-2; tentative D call: TRBD1 (6 bases). This CDR3 comprises 15 residues. V was clipped by 5 bases and J by 5 bases, with 18 bases between them. Germline V gene sequence: CDR1 MNHEY, CDR2 SVGAGI. The CDR3 DNA reads as TGTGCCAGCAGTCAATACGGACAGCCTAGTTATGGCTACACCTTC. This gives the protein CASSQYGQPSYGYTF.

V usage is TRBV7-3 and J usage is TRBJ2-7, with 10 bases fitting TRBD1. Germline V CDR1 and CDR2: SGHTA, FQGTGA. This CDR3 is 16 amino acids long. The junction had 9 bases not matched to a gene; V was cut back by 5 bases and J by 2 bases. The CDR3 sequence is CASSPHRDRGPYEQYF. As DNA, the CDR3 is TGTGCCAGCAGCCCTCACCGGGACAGGGGTCCCTACGAGCAGTACTTC.

The rearrangement uses TRBV3-1 (or the pseudogene TRBV3-2) and TRBJ2-3; TRBD2 agrees at 10 bases. Germline loops: CDR1 LGHDT, CDR2 YNNKEL (reference sequence). This CDR3 region has 15 residues. V dropped 6 bases and J dropped 5; count of bases not matched to a gene: 8. The DNA for the CDR3 is TGTGCCAGCAGGATGAGCGGGGGGGCGGGAGATACGCAGTATTTT. Its translation is CASRMSGGAGDTQYF.

The chain employs TRBV6-2 or TRBV6-3 and TRBJ2-5; TRBD1 agrees at 11 bases. The V gene's germline CDR1 is MNHEY and CDR2 SVGEGT. The ends lost 5 bases at V and 4 bases at J; junction bases unmatched: 15. The CDR3 runs 18 residues. CDR3 protein: CASSPGGQGGARGETQYF. In DNA, the CDR3 is TGTGCCAGCAGTCCGGGGGGACAGGGGGGCGCCCGAGGAGAGACCCAGTACTTC.

The V call is TRBV6-5, the J call TRBJ1-5, with 7 bases matching TRBD1. The CDR3 covers 14 residues. J lost 7 bases, V lost 5 bases, and 8 bases had no gene match. Germline V lookup: CDR1 MNHEY, CDR2 SVGAGI. The CDR3 DNA reads as TGTGCCAGCAGTCGACAGGGCGCGTCACAGCCCCAGCATTTT. This translates into CASSRQGASQPQHF.

The rearrangement joins TRBV11-3 to TRBJ2-3; no firm D call. The germline V and J ends were trimmed by 0 bases and 2 bases, with 3 bases remaining between them. Germline CDR1 reads SGHNT; CDR2 reads YENEEA. The CDR3 consists of 13 residues. The CDR3 sequence: CASSLDNTDTQYF. The DNA for the CDR3 is TGTGCCAGCAGCTTAGATAACACAGATACGCAGTATTTT.

The chain recombines TRBV28 with TRBJ1-2; 8 nucleotides match TRBD1. The CDR3 runs to 16 residues. The V gene's germline CDR1 is MDHEN and CDR2 SYDVKM. Germline trimming cut 6 bases from V and 8 bases from J; bases unmatched to any gene: 17. The CDR3 DNA is TGTGCCAGCAGCGACGGGACAGGACTCTTCAGGAGGGGCTACACCTTC. As protein: CASSDGTGLFRRGYTF.

The chain employs TRBV30 and TRBJ1-4; a weak D match, TRBD1 (5 bases). Germline values: CDR1 GTSNPN, CDR2 SVGIG (reference sequence). CDR3 size: 11 residues. Trimming pared 8 bases from V and 8 bases from J, leaving 12 bases between. The CDR3 loop is CAGTLREKLFF. The CDR3 region has the DNA TGTGCCGGGACCTTGAGGGAAAAACTGTTTTTT.

The V call is TRBV7-3, the J call TRBJ2-7, with 13 bases lining up with TRBD2. Germline CDR1 reads SGHTA; CDR2 reads FQGTGA. This CDR3 is built from 15 residues. After removal of 5 bases from V and 6 bases from J, the junction contained 7 bases not matched to a gene. This CDR3 reads CASSQTGLAGSEQYF. CDR3 bases: TGTGCCAGCAGCCAAACGGGACTAGCGGGGAGCGAGCAGTACTTC.

The chain links TRBV2 to TRBJ1-1; 8 bases align to TRBD1. The CDR3 has 16 amino acids. Germline V CDR1 and CDR2: SNHLY, FYNNEI. The junction had 6 bases not matched to a gene; V was cut back by 3 bases and J by 0 bases. The CDR3 coding sequence is TGTGCCAGCAGTGACCGACAGGGGACTATGAACACTGAAGCTTTCTTT. Translating gives CASSDRQGTMNTEAFF.

This sequence joins TRBV30 and TRBJ2-2; the D gene is possibly TRBD2 (6 bases). The CDR3 consists of 17 residues. Looked up from germline, CDR1 is GTSNPN and CDR2 is SVGIG (reference sequence). Trimming left V 3 bases short and J 4 bases short, with 21 bases between. CDR3 sequence (DNA): TGTGCCTGGAGCGACCCCCGGGACTTCTGGGGCACCGGGGAGCTGTTTTTT. Residues: CAWSDPRDFWGTGELFF.

Remarks on this clone: The junction shows a germline mismatch at one end, possibly a read error. The J gene is TRBJ2-1, the V gene TRBV5-1, with D perhaps matching TRBD2 (7 bases). Germline CDR1 and CDR2: SGHRS and YFSETQ. The CDR3 consists of 15 residues. CDR3 nucleotides: TGCGCCCGCAGCTTGGGGGGCGCGGGGGCCTATGAGCAGTTCTTC. Translating it yields CARSLGGAGAYEQFF.

Details on this clone: Other DNA sequences of this sample code for an identical CDR3. This rearrangement joins TRBV27 to TRBJ1-1, with D possibly TRBD1 on 5 matching bases. Trimming stripped 0 bases from V and 4 bases from J, with 6 bases between. Germline V gene sequence: CDR1 MNHEY, CDR2 SMNVEV (reference sequence). The CDR3 sequence is 13 residues long. CDR3: CASSLSGGTEAFF. In DNA form, the CDR3 reads TGTGCCAGCAGTTTATCGGGGGGCACTGAAGCTTTCTTT.

This clone has a handful of counts. J is TRBJ2-3 and V is TRBV7-2, with TRBD1 matching over 11 bases. V lost 4 bases and J lost 0; bases outside the gene matches: 12. This CDR3 is built from 19 residues. Per the germline V gene, CDR1 is SGHTA and CDR2 is FQGNSA. The CDR3 DNA follows: TGTGCCAGCAGCTCCCCCAGGGACAGGGGGACTTCTAGCACAGATACGCAGTATTTT. Encoded protein: CASSSPRDRGTSSTDTQYF.